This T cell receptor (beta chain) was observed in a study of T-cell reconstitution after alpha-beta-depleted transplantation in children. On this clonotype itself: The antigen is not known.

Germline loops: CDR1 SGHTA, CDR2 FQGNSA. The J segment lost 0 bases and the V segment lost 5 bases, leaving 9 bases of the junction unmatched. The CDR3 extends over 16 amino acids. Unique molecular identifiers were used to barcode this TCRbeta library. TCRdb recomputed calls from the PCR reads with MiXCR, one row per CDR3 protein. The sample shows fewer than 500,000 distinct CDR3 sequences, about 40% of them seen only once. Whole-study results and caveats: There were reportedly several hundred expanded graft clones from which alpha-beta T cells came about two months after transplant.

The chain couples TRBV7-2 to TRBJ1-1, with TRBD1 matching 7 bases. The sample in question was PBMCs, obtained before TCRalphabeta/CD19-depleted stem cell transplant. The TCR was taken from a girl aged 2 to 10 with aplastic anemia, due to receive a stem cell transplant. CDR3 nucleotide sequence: TGTGCCAGCAGCCTATGGACAGGCCTCATGAACACTGAAGCTTTCTTT. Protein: CASSLWTGLMNTEAFF.